Following are 27 T cell receptor beta chains from one sample sequenced in a study of early T cells in non-severe SARS-CoV-2 infection. TCRdb ran MiXCR on the 5' RACE reads and lists one entry per CDR3 protein. Altogether tens of thousands of distinct CDR3 sequences are present, around 6% being singletons, with the ten largest covering over 2.5%. Specimen: whole blood, collected at baseline. Receptors were obtained from an adult who was a healthcare worker with PCR-confirmed SARS-CoV-2 infection or an uninfected control (not recorded which).

J is TRBJ2-7 and V is TRBV20-1, with unresolved D. Germline CDR1 is DFQATT and CDR2 is SNEGSKA (reference sequence). This CDR3 contains 13 residues. V lost 5 bases and J 4 bases, leaving 15 bases between the germline ends. The CDR3 here is CSARTSSQYEQYF. The CDR3 bases are TGCAGTGCTCGAACTTCATCCCAGTACGAGCAGTACTTC.

This clonotype was recorded at least ten times. The chain couples TRBV18 to TRBJ1-2, with D unresolved. The V end was cut by 3 bases, the J end by 8 bases, with 10 bases between. Germline CDR1 is KGHSH and CDR2 is LQKENI. This CDR3 has 12 amino acids. The CDR3 sequence is CASSPSAEGYTF. The CDR3 DNA sequence: TGTGCCAGCTCACCTTCTGCCGAAGGCTACACCTTC.

This sequence joins TRBV13 and TRBJ2-7; 7 bases are shared with TRBD2. Trimming took 4 bases from V and 2 from J; bases not matched to a gene: 8. The germline V gene has CDR1 PRHDT and CDR2 FYEKMQ (reference sequence). The CDR3 extends over 15 amino acids. CDR3 in amino acids: CASSWGEGRPYEQYF. The CDR3 DNA sequence: TGTGCCAGCAGCTGGGGGGAGGGGCGCCCCTACGAGCAGTACTTC.

The sample holds a few counts of this clonotype. J is TRBJ1-6 and V is TRBV11-2; possible D gene TRBD1, 6 bases. The V and J ends lost 0 bases and 9 bases respectively, with 12 bases between them. CDR1 is SGHAT, CDR2 FQNNGV, per germline. The CDR3 spans 15 residues. The CDR3 coding sequence is TGTGCCAGCAGCTTAGAGTGGGGGCGGAGTTCACCCCTCCACTTT. It yields the protein CASSLEWGRSSPLHF.

This clonotype turned up a few times. The genes are TRBV29-1 and TRBJ2-2, with D tentatively TRBD1 (5 bases). V lost 4 bases to trimming and J lost 3 bases, with 9 bases between them. The germline gives CDR1 SQVTM, CDR2 ANQGSEA. The CDR3 has 13 residues. The CDR3 DNA reads as TGCAGCGTTGCCCCCAGGGACACCGGGGAGCTGTTTTTT. This translates into CSVAPRDTGELFF.

In its sample, this clonotype was seen many times. The V gene is TRBV20-1, the J gene TRBJ1-5; no definite D call. V shed 5 bases and J shed 1 base, with 15 bases lying between them. The CDR3 is 15 residues long. The germline CDR1 and CDR2 sequences are DFQATT and SNEGSKA (reference sequence). The CDR3 nucleotides read TGCAGTGCTGTTCGTGATCCGGACAGCAATCAGCCCCAGCATTTT. As protein: CSAVRDPDSNQPQHF.

This clonotype was recorded many times. The chain recombines TRBV20-1 with TRBJ1-1; D is undetermined. The CDR3 has 17 amino acids. The germline V gene has CDR1 DFQATT and CDR2 SNEGSKA (reference sequence). The CDR3 sequence: CTPYGTAPTWANTEAFF. CDR3 nucleotide sequence: TGCACCCCCTATGGCACGGCGCCTACCTGGGCGAACACTGAAGCTTTCTTT.

This clonotype was detected many times. The chain combines TRBV5-1 with TRBJ2-7; 9 nucleotides match TRBD1. Germline-derived CDR1 and CDR2 are SGHRS and YFSETQ. The ends lost 0 bases at V and 7 bases at J; junction bases unmatched: 20. This CDR3 is 19 amino acids long. The CDR3 sequence is CASSLAGPGQGPGIGEQYF. DNA of the CDR3: TGCGCCAGCAGCTTGGCCGGTCCGGGACAGGGACCCGGGATAGGGGAGCAGTACTTC.

This clonotype has a count of ten or more. The chain employs TRBV6-1 and TRBJ2-6; unclear D gene. The length of the CDR3 is 14 residues. CDR1 is MNHNS and CDR2 is SASEGT in the germline V gene. V lost 10 bases to trimming and J lost 1 base, with 11 bases between them. The CDR3 DNA reads as TGTGCCACCGCGATTGTATCTGGGGCCAACGTCCTGACTTTC. Protein: CATAIVSGANVLTF.

This clonotype occurred many times. The V gene is TRBV6-1, the J gene TRBJ2-1; D is unclear. V dropped 4 bases and J dropped 1 base, with 8 bases sitting between them. The CDR3 has 14 residues. Germline V gene data show CDR1 as MNHNS and CDR2 as SASEGT. The CDR3 here is CASSGPGSYNEQFF. The CDR3 DNA follows: TGTGCCAGCAGTGGCCCCGGGTCCTACAATGAGCAGTTCTTC.

This clonotype was observed at least ten times. The chain links TRBV12-3 or TRBV12-4 to TRBJ1-1; 7 bases match TRBD1. V gave up 4 bases and J gave up 1 base; unmatched junction bases: 6. The CDR3 is 15 amino acids. The CDR3 coding sequence is TGTGCCAGCAGTTCAGGGGGAGGTGGGAACACTGAAGCTTTCTTT. Translation gives CASSSGGGGNTEAFF.

There are a few counts of this clonotype. The chain uses TRBV7-3 and TRBJ2-1, with 14 bases matching TRBD2. With 5 bases clipped from V and 9 bases from J, the junction kept 6 bases outside the gene matches. The germline gives CDR1 SGHTA, CDR2 FQGTGA. The length of the CDR3 is 15 residues. The DNA for the CDR3 is TGTGCCAGCAGCCCAGGACTAGCGGGGGGTTTTGAGCAGTTCTTC. Encoded protein: CASSPGLAGGFEQFF.

This clonotype was counted many times. The chain joins TRBV28 to TRBJ1-1; D ambiguous. This CDR3 is built from 14 residues. Trimming cost V 3 bases and J 0 bases, with 8 bases left between them. CDR1 and CDR2 from the germline V gene are MDHEN and SYDVKM. CDR3 nucleotides: TGTGCCAGCAGTTTTTCCCAGGTGAACACTGAAGCTTTCTTT. The encoded protein is CASSFSQVNTEAFF.

This clonotype appeared many times. The rearrangement joins TRBV7-3 to TRBJ2-1, with D perhaps TRBD1 (5 bases). The CDR3 is 17 residues long. Germline CDR1 SGHTA, CDR2 FQGTGA. Trimming left V 4 bases short and J 4 bases short, with 20 bases between. CDR3 region: CASSSRPGGQGYNEQFF. The CDR3 DNA follows: TGTGCCAGCAGCTCCCGACCTGGTGGCCAGGGATACAATGAGCAGTTCTTC.

This clonotype has more than one count but fewer than ten. V gene TRBV20-1 combines with J gene TRBJ1-5, with 7 bases that match TRBD1. CDR1 and CDR2 from the germline V gene are DFQATT and SNEGSKA (reference sequence). The CDR3 is 16 residues long. The V and J ends lost 5 bases and 1 base, in that order; junction bases with no gene match: 11. CDR3 sequence reads: CSAEDRTGVSNQPQHF. In DNA, the CDR3 is TGCAGTGCTGAGGACAGGACTGGAGTAAGCAATCAGCCCCAGCATTTT.

This clonotype came up a few times. The chain combines TRBV20-1 with TRBJ1-2, with D possibly being TRBD1 (6 bases). The V gene lost 3 bases and the J gene lost 2 bases, with 13 bases spanning the gap. The CDR3 covers 14 residues. The germline CDR1 and CDR2 sequences are DFQATT and SNEGSKA (reference sequence). CDR3 residues: CSASNRARNYGYTF. CDR3 DNA sequence: TGCAGTGCTAGCAACAGGGCAAGGAACTATGGCTACACCTTC.

This clonotype appeared many times. V and J are TRBV16 and TRBJ2-3; a weak D match, TRBD2 (5 bases). The CDR3 contains 15 residues. Trimming pared 0 bases from V and 6 bases from J, leaving 13 bases between. Looked up from germline, CDR1 is KGHSY and CDR2 is FQNENV. CDR3: CASSQSRTRSDTQYF. The CDR3, as DNA: TGTGCCAGCAGCCAATCAAGGACTCGTTCCGATACGCAGTATTTT.

This clonotype occurred many times. V usage is TRBV19 and J usage is TRBJ2-7; 7 bases match TRBD1. The germline CDR1 and CDR2 sequences are LNHDA and SQIVND (reference sequence). The J segment lost 4 bases and the V segment lost 3 bases, leaving 9 bases of the junction unmatched. This CDR3 comprises 15 residues. The DNA for the CDR3 is TGTGCCAGTAGTATCGCCGGGACAGAAGTTTACGAGCAGTACTTC. The encoded protein is CASSIAGTEVYEQYF.

This clonotype was seen many times. This chain uses TRBV12-3 or TRBV12-4 with TRBJ1-1; D uncertain. Between the trimmed V and J ends, which lost 3 bases and 4 bases, there was a span of 9 bases. CDR3 length: 13 amino acids. Here the CDR3 DNA reads TGTGCCAGCAGTTTGAACTGGGGCACTGAAGCTTTCTTT. It yields the protein CASSLNWGTEAFF.

This clonotype appeared many times. V usage is TRBV7-9 and J usage is TRBJ1-1, with 7 bases that match TRBD1. The trim removed 5 bases at V and 0 bases at J, leaving 6 bases unmatched. The CDR3 extends over 15 amino acids. Per the germline V gene, CDR1 is SEHNR and CDR2 is FQNEAQ (reference sequence). CDR3: CASSPRQGMNTEAFF. CDR3 nucleotides: TGTGCCAGCAGCCCGCGACAGGGTATGAACACTGAAGCTTTCTTT. Complete variable domain (other parts from reference TRBV7-9 and TRBJ1-1): DTGVSQNPRHKITKRGQNVTFRCDPISEHNRLYWYRQTLGQGPEFLTYFQNEAQLEKSRLLSDRFSAERPKGSFSTLEIQRTEQGDSAMYLCASSPRQGMNTEAFFGQGTRLTVV.

In this sample, this clonotype turned up a few times. The CDR3 loop is CASSPSFGNTIYF. The CDR3 DNA reads as TGTGCCAGCAGCCCCTCGTTTGGAAACACCATATATTTT. This sequence joins TRBV7-2 and TRBJ1-3, with D unresolved. The CDR3 is 13 amino acids. Germline lookup yields CDR1 SGHTA and CDR2 FQGNSA. The V and J ends lost 5 bases and 3 bases respectively, with 8 bases between them.

This clonotype was counted at least ten times. The rearrangement joins TRBV20-1 to TRBJ2-7; D might be TRBD1 (5 bases). Trimming took 2 bases from V and 13 from J, leaving 15 bases between them. Germline assignment: CDR1 DFQATT and CDR2 SNEGSKA (reference sequence). The CDR3 totals 11 residues. The chain's CDR3 is CSARLGQGSYF. CDR3 in DNA: TGCAGTGCTAGATTGGGGCAGGGCAGTTACTTC.

In this sample, this clonotype turned up a few times. The chain is built from TRBV7-6 and TRBJ2-7; TRBD1 matches 8 bases. CDR3 length: 14 amino acids. V lost 1 base and J lost 4; bases outside the gene matches: 3. CDR1 and CDR2 from the germline V gene are SGHVS and FNYEAQ. This chain's CDR3 is CASSLGTGNYEQYF. DNA for the CDR3: TGTGCCAGCAGCTTAGGGACAGGGAATTACGAGCAGTACTTC.

Ten or more counts support this clonotype. V is TRBV29-1 and J is TRBJ1-2; possible D gene TRBD1, 5 bases. Germline V gene sequence: CDR1 SQVTM, CDR2 ANQGSEA. The CDR3 is made up of 12 amino acids. V was cut by 4 bases and J by 4 bases, with 10 bases left in between. The CDR3 bases are TGCAGCGTTGGAGGGAGGGGCTATGGCTACACCTTC. Translation gives CSVGGRGYGYTF.

Ten or more counts support this clonotype. V and J are TRBV30 and TRBJ2-1, with 7 bases aligning to TRBD1. The CDR3 spans 15 residues. The V and J ends lost 3 bases and 12 bases, in that order; junction bases with no gene match: 17. The V gene's germline CDR1 is GTSNPN and CDR2 SVGIG (reference sequence). For the CDR3, the DNA is TGTGCCTGGAGCTTACTGGGGACAGCGAAGTTGACGCAGTTCTTC. Its translation: CAWSLLGTAKLTQFF.

This clonotype was seen only a few times. This sequence joins TRBV6-2 or TRBV6-3 and TRBJ2-3; 10 positions match TRBD2. Per germline, CDR1 MNHEY and CDR2 SVGEGT. The CDR3 has 16 amino acids. With 5 bases clipped from V and 2 bases from J, the junction kept 7 bases outside the gene matches. The CDR3 nucleotides read TGTGCCAGCAGTCACGGACTAGCGGACCTCACAGATACGCAGTATTTT. Translation: CASSHGLADLTDTQYF.

This clonotype was seen repeatedly, ten times or more. The genes are TRBV27 and TRBJ2-3; 11 bases are a match to TRBD2. Germline lookup yields CDR1 MNHEY and CDR2 SMNVEV (reference sequence). The CDR3 consists of 17 residues. Trimming at V came to 1 base and at J to 6 bases, leaving 9 bases not matched to a gene. CDR3 in DNA: TGTGCCAGCAGTTTATTGCCTAGCGGGGGGAGATGGGATACGCAGTATTTT. It codes for CASSLLPSGGRWDTQYF.